This is a list of T cell receptor beta chains from one sample in a study of T cells in Graves' hyperthyroidism and ophthalmopathy. A single record per CDR3 protein comes from TCRdb applying MiXCR to the multiplex PCR reads. Among hundreds of thousands of distinct CDR3 sequences, 12% to 15% were seen once, and the ten largest hold approximately 19%. Sequencing was carried out using blood. Receptors originate from a woman aged 55-69 years with Graves' ophthalmopathy. CDR3s include the opening cysteine and the closing phenylalanine or tryptophan. The order of the fields is CDR3 protein, CDR3 DNA, J gene, D gene, clone size, V gene. A D gene is named only where the DNA matches it firmly. Part of the rows lack a size; the others show once, few, many or a class for expanded clones.

CDR3aa: CASSQQFASTDTQYF; CDR3nt: TGTGCCAGCAGCCAACAATTCGCTAGCACAGATACGCAGTATTTT; j_gene: TRBJ2-3; d_gene: .; abundance: many; v_gene: TRBV3-1
CDR3aa: CASSIAAGRRYGYTF; CDR3nt: TGTGCCAGTAGTATCGCAGCAGGGAGACGGTATGGCTACACCTTC; j_gene: TRBJ1-2; d_gene: .; abundance: .; v_gene: TRBV19
CDR3aa: CASHRQGGEETQYF; CDR3nt: TGTGCCAGCCACCGGCAGGGGGGCGAGGAGACCCAGTACTTC; j_gene: TRBJ2-5; d_gene: .; abundance: .; v_gene: TRBV18
CDR3aa: CAISDTGVLNTEAFF; CDR3nt: TGTGCCATCAGTGACACAGGGGTTTTGAACACTGAAGCTTTCTTT; j_gene: TRBJ1-1; d_gene: TRBD1; abundance: many; v_gene: TRBV10-3
CDR3aa: CASSVAGESYNEQFF; CDR3nt: TGTGCCAGCAGCGTAGCAGGGGAGTCCTACAATGAGCAGTTCTTC; j_gene: TRBJ2-1; d_gene: .; abundance: .; v_gene: TRBV9
CDR3aa: CASSYSVNTEAFF; CDR3nt: TGTGCCAGCAGTTACTCGGTGAACACTGAAGCTTTCTTT; j_gene: TRBJ1-1; d_gene: .; abundance: many; v_gene: TRBV6-5
CDR3aa: CASTPSGSVYEQYF; CDR3nt: TGTGCCAGCACCCCTAGCGGGAGTGTCTACGAGCAGTACTTC; j_gene: TRBJ2-7; d_gene: TRBD2; abundance: many; v_gene: TRBV6-1
CDR3aa: CSARRDISEQFF; CDR3nt: TGCAGTGCTAGAAGGGACATCAGTGAGCAGTTCTTC; j_gene: TRBJ2-1; d_gene: .; abundance: few; v_gene: TRBV20-1
CDR3aa: CASSSMTGPLDSPLHF; CDR3nt: TGTGCCAGCAGTTCCATGACCGGGCCCCTCGATTCACCCCTCCACTTT; j_gene: TRBJ1-6; d_gene: .; abundance: many; v_gene: TRBV12-3/TRBV12-4
CDR3aa: CASSRTSGSLYNEQFF; CDR3nt: TGTGCCAGCAGTCGGACTAGCGGGAGTCTCTACAATGAGCAGTTCTTC; j_gene: TRBJ2-1; d_gene: TRBD2; abundance: many; v_gene: TRBV2
CDR3aa: CASTTAGQPQHF; CDR3nt: TGTGCCAGCACCACGGCAGGGCAGCCCCAGCATTTT; j_gene: TRBJ1-5; d_gene: .; abundance: few; v_gene: TRBV6-1
CDR3aa: CASSELAGDYNEQFF; CDR3nt: TGTGCCAGCAGTGAACTAGCGGGAGACTACAATGAGCAGTTCTTC; j_gene: TRBJ2-1; d_gene: TRBD2; abundance: .; v_gene: TRBV6-1
CDR3aa: CSVESDRGREQYF; CDR3nt: TGCAGCGTTGAAAGTGACAGGGGGCGCGAGCAGTACTTC; j_gene: TRBJ2-7; d_gene: TRBD1; abundance: many; v_gene: TRBV29-1
CDR3aa: CASSLRDPRGAAGGRADTQYF; CDR3nt: TGTGCCAGCAGCCTTAGAGACCCAAGGGGAGCGGCGGGAGGAAGGGCAGATACGCAGTATTTT; j_gene: TRBJ2-3; d_gene: TRBD2; abundance: .; v_gene: TRBV6-2/TRBV6-3
CDR3aa: CASSLFRFSSSYNEQFF; CDR3nt: TGTGCCAGCAGTTTATTTAGATTCTCCAGCTCCTACAATGAGCAGTTCTTC; j_gene: TRBJ2-1; d_gene: .; abundance: many; v_gene: TRBV12-3/TRBV12-4
CDR3aa: CASGRGRGLENEQFF; CDR3nt: TGTGCCAGCGGCCGCGGGAGGGGGCTCGAGAATGAGCAGTTCTTC; j_gene: TRBJ2-1; d_gene: TRBD2; abundance: many; v_gene: TRBV2
CDR3aa: CSARNPGASASSYNEQFF; CDR3nt: TGCAGTGCTAGAAATCCTGGGGCTAGCGCGAGCTCCTACAATGAGCAGTTCTTC; j_gene: TRBJ2-1; d_gene: .; abundance: .; v_gene: TRBV20-1
CDR3aa: CSGAVSYNEQFF; CDR3nt: TGCAGTGGGGCAGTCTCCTACAATGAGCAGTTCTTC; j_gene: TRBJ2-1; d_gene: .; abundance: many; v_gene: TRBV20-1
CDR3aa: CASSSPDQETQYF; CDR3nt: TGTGCCAGCAGCTCGCCCGACCAAGAGACCCAGTACTTC; j_gene: TRBJ2-5; d_gene: .; abundance: few; v_gene: TRBV13
CDR3aa: CASSRDLAGDEQFF; CDR3nt: TGTGCCAGCAGTCGGGATCTAGCGGGGGATGAGCAGTTCTTC; j_gene: TRBJ2-1; d_gene: TRBD2; abundance: .; v_gene: TRBV7-3
CDR3aa: CASSLTPPTQGSTYEQYF; CDR3nt: TGTGCCAGCAGCTTAACTCCTCCCACACAGGGTTCCACGTACGAGCAGTACTTC; j_gene: TRBJ2-7; d_gene: .; abundance: .; v_gene: TRBV7-3
CDR3aa: CASSPSGASGSTDTQYF; CDR3nt: TGCGCCAGCAGCCCATCCGGGGCTAGCGGGAGTACAGATACGCAGTATTTT; j_gene: TRBJ2-3; d_gene: TRBD2; abundance: few; v_gene: TRBV5-1
CDR3aa: CSARVLTAYGYTF; CDR3nt: TGCAGTGCTAGAGTCCTAACCGCTTATGGCTACACCTTC; j_gene: TRBJ1-2; d_gene: .; abundance: few; v_gene: TRBV20-1
CDR3aa: CSATGTPFSEQYF; CDR3nt: TGCAGTGCTACCGGGACCCCATTTTCTGAGCAGTACTTC; j_gene: TRBJ2-7; d_gene: .; abundance: many; v_gene: TRBV20-1
CDR3aa: CASRPSTGTGRYEQYF; CDR3nt: TGTGCCAGCAGACCATCTACCGGGACAGGGAGATACGAGCAGTACTTC; j_gene: TRBJ2-7; d_gene: TRBD1; abundance: many; v_gene: TRBV28
CDR3aa: CSARDMSSGGYEQYF; CDR3nt: TGCAGTGCTAGAGATATGAGTAGCGGAGGCTACGAGCAGTACTTC; j_gene: TRBJ2-7; d_gene: .; abundance: many; v_gene: TRBV20-1
CDR3aa: CASSVYGIDTQYF; CDR3nt: TGCGCCAGCAGCGTGTACGGGATAGATACGCAGTATTTT; j_gene: TRBJ2-3; d_gene: .; abundance: many; v_gene: TRBV5-1
CDR3aa: CASSWGQGHTDTQYF; CDR3nt: TGTGCCAGCAGCTGGGGACAGGGGCACACAGATACGCAGTATTTT; j_gene: TRBJ2-3; d_gene: TRBD1; abundance: many; v_gene: TRBV7-3
CDR3aa: CASSLDRASGTDTQYF; CDR3nt: TGTGCCAGCAGCTTAGATCGGGCTAGCGGCACAGATACGCAGTATTTT; j_gene: TRBJ2-3; d_gene: .; abundance: many; v_gene: TRBV11-2
CDR3aa: CASRPQLNTEAFF; CDR3nt: TGTGCCAGCAGACCCCAGCTGAACACTGAAGCTTTCTTT; j_gene: TRBJ1-1; d_gene: .; abundance: few; v_gene: TRBV12-3/TRBV12-4
CDR3aa: CAIRGDGGNEQYF; CDR3nt: TGTGCCATCAGAGGGGACGGGGGGAACGAGCAGTACTTC; j_gene: TRBJ2-7; d_gene: TRBD2; abundance: .; v_gene: TRBV10-3
CDR3aa: CASSSISGELFF; CDR3nt: TGTGCCAGCAGCTCAATCTCCGGGGAGCTGTTTTTT; j_gene: TRBJ2-2; d_gene: .; abundance: .; v_gene: TRBV9
CDR3aa: CASSEPGPNIQYF; CDR3nt: TGTGCCAGCAGTGAACCGGGGCCAAACATTCAGTACTTC; j_gene: TRBJ2-4; d_gene: .; abundance: .; v_gene: TRBV7-2
CDR3aa: CSVVPEHGELFF; CDR3nt: TGCAGCGTTGTACCGGAACACGGGGAGCTGTTTTTT; j_gene: TRBJ2-2; d_gene: .; abundance: .; v_gene: TRBV29-1
CDR3aa: CASSENSNQPQHF; CDR3nt: TGTGCCAGCAGTGAGAATAGCAATCAGCCCCAGCATTTT; j_gene: TRBJ1-5; d_gene: .; abundance: many; v_gene: TRBV2
CDR3aa: CSARKPAGGTLAGSYNEQFF; CDR3nt: TGCAGTGCTAGAAAGCCGGCAGGGGGGACACTAGCGGGGTCCTACAATGAGCAGTTCTTT; j_gene: TRBJ2-1; d_gene: TRBD2; abundance: .; v_gene: TRBV20-1
CDR3aa: CASSRGTSTYEQYF; CDR3nt: TGCGCCAGCAGCCGGGGAACTTCGACCTACGAGCAGTACTTC; j_gene: TRBJ2-7; d_gene: .; abundance: .; v_gene: TRBV4-1
CDR3aa: CSAILAGSYEQYF; CDR3nt: TGCAGTGCTATTCTAGCGGGGTCCTACGAGCAGTACTTC; j_gene: TRBJ2-7; d_gene: TRBD2; abundance: many; v_gene: TRBV20-1
CDR3aa: CASSGPGRLNIQYF; CDR3nt: TGTGCCAGCAGTGGGCCAGGGAGGTTGAACATTCAGTACTTC; j_gene: TRBJ2-4; d_gene: .; abundance: many; v_gene: TRBV27
CDR3aa: CATSGDYPNTGELFF; CDR3nt: TGTGCCACCTCAGGGGACTATCCGAACACCGGGGAGCTGTTTTTT; j_gene: TRBJ2-2; d_gene: .; abundance: .; v_gene: TRBV10-3
CDR3aa: CASSLGPGQINNEQFF; CDR3nt: TGTGCCAGCAGTTTAGGTCCGGGACAAATAAACAATGAGCAGTTCTTC; j_gene: TRBJ2-1; d_gene: .; abundance: .; v_gene: TRBV12-3/TRBV12-4
CDR3aa: CASSASGTSGRHNEQFF; CDR3nt: TGTGCCAGCAGCGCTTCCGGGACTAGCGGGAGGCACAATGAGCAGTTCTTC; j_gene: TRBJ2-1; d_gene: TRBD2; abundance: many; v_gene: TRBV7-3
CDR3aa: CAWRQGIRETQYF; CDR3nt: TGTGCCTGGAGGCAAGGCATTCGAGAGACCCAGTACTTC; j_gene: TRBJ2-5; d_gene: .; abundance: .; v_gene: TRBV30
CDR3aa: CASNQDSYEQYF; CDR3nt: TGCGCCAGCAACCAGGACTCCTACGAGCAGTACTTC; j_gene: TRBJ2-7; d_gene: .; abundance: many; v_gene: TRBV5-1
CDR3aa: CASPYRGSQETQYF; CDR3nt: TGTGCCAGCCCTTACAGGGGGTCCCAAGAGACCCAGTACTTC; j_gene: TRBJ2-5; d_gene: TRBD1; abundance: .; v_gene: TRBV12-3/TRBV12-4
CDR3aa: CSARPPSSGSLMSNEQFF; CDR3nt: TGCAGTGCTAGACCCCCTTCTAGCGGGAGTTTAATGAGCAATGAGCAGTTCTTC; j_gene: TRBJ2-1; d_gene: TRBD2; abundance: many; v_gene: TRBV20-1
CDR3aa: CASSLSGQMNTEAFF; CDR3nt: TGTGCCAGCAGTTTAAGTGGGCAGATGAACACTGAAGCTTTCTTT; j_gene: TRBJ1-1; d_gene: .; abundance: many; v_gene: TRBV12-3/TRBV12-4